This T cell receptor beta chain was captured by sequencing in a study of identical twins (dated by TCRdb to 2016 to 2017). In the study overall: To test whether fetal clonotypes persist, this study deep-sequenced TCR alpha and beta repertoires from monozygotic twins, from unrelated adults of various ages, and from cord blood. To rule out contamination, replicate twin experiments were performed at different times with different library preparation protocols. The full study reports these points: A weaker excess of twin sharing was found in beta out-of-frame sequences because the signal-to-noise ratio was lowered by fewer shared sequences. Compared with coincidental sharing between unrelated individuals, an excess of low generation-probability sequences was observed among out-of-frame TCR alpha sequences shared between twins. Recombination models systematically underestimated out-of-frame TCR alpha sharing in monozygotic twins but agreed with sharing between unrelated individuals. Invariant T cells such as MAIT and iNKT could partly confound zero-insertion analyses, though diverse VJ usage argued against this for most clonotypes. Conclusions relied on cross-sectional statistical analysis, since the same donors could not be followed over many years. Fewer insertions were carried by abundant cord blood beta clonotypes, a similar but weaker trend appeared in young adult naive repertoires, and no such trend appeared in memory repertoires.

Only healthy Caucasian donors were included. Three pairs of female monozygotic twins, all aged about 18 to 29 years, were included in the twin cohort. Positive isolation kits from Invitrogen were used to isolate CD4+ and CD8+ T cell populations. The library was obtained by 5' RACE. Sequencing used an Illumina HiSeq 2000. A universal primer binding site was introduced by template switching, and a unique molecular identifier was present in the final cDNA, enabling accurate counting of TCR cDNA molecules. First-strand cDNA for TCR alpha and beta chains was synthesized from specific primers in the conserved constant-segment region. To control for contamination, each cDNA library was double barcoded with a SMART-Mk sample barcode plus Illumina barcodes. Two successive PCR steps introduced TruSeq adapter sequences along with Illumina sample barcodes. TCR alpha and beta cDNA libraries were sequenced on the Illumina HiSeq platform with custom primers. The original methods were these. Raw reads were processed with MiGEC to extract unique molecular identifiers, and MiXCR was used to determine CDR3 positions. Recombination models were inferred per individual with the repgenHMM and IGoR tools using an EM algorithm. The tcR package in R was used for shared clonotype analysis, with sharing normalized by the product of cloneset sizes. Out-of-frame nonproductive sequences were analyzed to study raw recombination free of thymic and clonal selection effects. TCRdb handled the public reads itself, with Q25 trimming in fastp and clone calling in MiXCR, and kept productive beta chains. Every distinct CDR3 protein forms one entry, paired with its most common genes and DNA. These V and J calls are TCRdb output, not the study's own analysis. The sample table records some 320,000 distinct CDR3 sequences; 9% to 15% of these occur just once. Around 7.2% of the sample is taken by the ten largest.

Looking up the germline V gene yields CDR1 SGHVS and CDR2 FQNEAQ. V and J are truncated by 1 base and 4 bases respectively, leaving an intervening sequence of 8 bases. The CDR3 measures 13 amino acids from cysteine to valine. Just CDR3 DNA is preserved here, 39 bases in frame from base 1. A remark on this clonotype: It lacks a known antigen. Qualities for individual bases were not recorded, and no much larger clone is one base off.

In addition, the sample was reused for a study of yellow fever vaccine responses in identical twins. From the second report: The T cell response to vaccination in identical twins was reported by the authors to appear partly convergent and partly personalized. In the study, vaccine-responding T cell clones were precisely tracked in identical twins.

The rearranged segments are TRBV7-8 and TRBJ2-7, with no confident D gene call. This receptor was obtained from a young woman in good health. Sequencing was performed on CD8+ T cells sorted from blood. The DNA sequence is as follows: TGTGCCAGCAGCTTAGAATCAGGATACGAGCAGTACGTC. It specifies CASSLESGYEQYV.